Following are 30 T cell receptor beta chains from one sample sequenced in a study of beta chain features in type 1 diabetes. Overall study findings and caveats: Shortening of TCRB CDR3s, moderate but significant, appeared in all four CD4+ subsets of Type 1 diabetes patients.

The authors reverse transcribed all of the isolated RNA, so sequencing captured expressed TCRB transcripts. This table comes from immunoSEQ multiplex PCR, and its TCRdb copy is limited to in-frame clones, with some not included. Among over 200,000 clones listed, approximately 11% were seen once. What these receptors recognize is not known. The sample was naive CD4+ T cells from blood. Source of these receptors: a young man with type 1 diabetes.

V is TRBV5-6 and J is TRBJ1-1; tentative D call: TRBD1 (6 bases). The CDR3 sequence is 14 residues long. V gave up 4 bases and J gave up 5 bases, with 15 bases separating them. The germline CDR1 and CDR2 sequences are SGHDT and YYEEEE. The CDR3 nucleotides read TGTGCCAGCAGCAGGATGTCACAGGGAACTGAAGCTTTCTTT. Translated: CASSRMSQGTEAFF. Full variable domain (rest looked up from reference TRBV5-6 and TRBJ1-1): DAGVTQSPTHLIKTRGQQVTLRCSPKSGHDTVSWYQQALGQGPQFIFQYYEEEERQRGNFPDRFSGHQFPNYSSELNVNALLLGDSALYLCASSRMSQGTEAFFGQGTRLTVV.

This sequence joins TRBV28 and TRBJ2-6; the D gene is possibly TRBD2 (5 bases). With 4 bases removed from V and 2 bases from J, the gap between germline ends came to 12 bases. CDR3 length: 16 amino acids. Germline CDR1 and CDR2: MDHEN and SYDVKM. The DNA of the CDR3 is TGTGCCAGCAGTTCCCCGACGAGGGCTGGGGCCAACGTCCTGACTTTC. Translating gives CASSSPTRAGANVLTF.

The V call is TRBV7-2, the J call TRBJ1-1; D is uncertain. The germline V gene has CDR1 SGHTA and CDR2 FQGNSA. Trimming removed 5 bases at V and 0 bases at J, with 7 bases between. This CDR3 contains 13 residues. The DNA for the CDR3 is TGTGCCAGCAGCCCGTTTATGAACACTGAAGCTTTCTTT. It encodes CASSPFMNTEAFF.

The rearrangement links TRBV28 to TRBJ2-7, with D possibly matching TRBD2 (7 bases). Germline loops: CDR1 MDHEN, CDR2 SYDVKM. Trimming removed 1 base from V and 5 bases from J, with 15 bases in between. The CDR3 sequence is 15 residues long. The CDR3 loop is CASSLLRGAQNEQYF. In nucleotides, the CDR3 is TGTGCCAGCAGTTTATTACGGGGGGCGCAAAACGAGCAGTACTTC.

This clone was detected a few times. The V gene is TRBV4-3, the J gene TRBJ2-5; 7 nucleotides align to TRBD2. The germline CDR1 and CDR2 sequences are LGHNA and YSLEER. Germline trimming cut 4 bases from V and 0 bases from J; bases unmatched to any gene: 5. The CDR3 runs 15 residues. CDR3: CASSPQGGYQETQYF. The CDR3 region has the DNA TGCGCCAGCAGCCCCCAGGGAGGGTACCAAGAGACCCAGTACTTC.

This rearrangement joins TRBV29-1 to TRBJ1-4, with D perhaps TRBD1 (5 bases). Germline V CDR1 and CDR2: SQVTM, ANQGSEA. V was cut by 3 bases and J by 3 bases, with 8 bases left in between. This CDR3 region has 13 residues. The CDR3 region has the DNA TGCAGCGTTGAGGAGACAGCTAATGAAAAACTGTTTTTT. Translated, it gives CSVEETANEKLFF.

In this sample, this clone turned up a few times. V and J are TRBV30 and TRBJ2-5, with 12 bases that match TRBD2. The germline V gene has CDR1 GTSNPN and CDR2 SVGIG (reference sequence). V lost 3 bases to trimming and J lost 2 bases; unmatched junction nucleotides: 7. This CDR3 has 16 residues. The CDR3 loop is CAWRGLAGGRQETQYF. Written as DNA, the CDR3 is TGTGCCTGGAGGGGGCTAGCGGGGGGGCGACAAGAGACCCAGTACTTC.

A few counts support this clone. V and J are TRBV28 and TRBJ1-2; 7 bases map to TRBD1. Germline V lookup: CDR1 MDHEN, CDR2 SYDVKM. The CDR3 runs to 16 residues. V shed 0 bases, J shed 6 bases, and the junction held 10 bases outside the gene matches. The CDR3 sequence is CASSLWGGRGKDGYTF. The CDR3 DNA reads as TGTGCCAGCAGTTTATGGGGAGGCAGGGGGAAGGATGGCTACACCTTC.

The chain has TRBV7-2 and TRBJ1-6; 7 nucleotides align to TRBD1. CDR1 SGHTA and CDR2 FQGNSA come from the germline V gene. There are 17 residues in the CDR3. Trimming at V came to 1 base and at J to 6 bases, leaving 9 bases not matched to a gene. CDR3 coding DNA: TGTGCCAGCAGCTTAGATCTACGGGCAGGGGGTAATTCACCCCTCCACTTT. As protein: CASSLDLRAGGNSPLHF. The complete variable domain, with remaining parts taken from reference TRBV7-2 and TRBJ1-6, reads GAGVSQSPSNKVTEKGKDVELRCDPISGHTALYWYRQSLGQGLEFLIYFQGNSAPDKSGLPSDRFSAERTGGSVSTLTIQRTQQEDSAVYLCASSLDLRAGGNSPLHFGNGTRLTVT.

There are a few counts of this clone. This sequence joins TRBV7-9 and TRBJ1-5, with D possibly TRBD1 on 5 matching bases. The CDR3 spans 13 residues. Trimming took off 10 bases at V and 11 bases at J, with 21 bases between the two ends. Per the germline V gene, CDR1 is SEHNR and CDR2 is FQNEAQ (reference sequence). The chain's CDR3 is CAMPLGGKMSQHF. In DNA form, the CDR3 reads TGTGCCATGCCTCTGGGGGGTAAGATGTCCCAGCATTTT.

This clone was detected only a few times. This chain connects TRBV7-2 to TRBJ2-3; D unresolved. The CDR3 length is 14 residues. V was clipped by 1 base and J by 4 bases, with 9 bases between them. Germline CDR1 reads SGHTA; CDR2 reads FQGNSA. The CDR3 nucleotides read TGTGCCAGCAGCTTAGGTTCCCTCTCAGATACGCAGTATTTT. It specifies CASSLGSLSDTQYF.

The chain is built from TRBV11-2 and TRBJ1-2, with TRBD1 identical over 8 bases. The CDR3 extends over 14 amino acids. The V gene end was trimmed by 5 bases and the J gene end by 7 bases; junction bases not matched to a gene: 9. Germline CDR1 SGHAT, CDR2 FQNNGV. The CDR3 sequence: CASSPSTGVGGYTF. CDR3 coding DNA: TGTGCCAGCAGCCCCTCGACAGGGGTAGGTGGCTACACCTTC. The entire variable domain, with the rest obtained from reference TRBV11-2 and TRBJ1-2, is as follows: EAGVAQSPRYKIIEKRQSVAFWCNPISGHATLYWYQQILGQGPKLLIQFQNNGVVDDSQLPKDRFSAERLKGVDSTLKIQPAKLEDSAVYLCASSPSTGVGGYTFGSGTRLTVV.

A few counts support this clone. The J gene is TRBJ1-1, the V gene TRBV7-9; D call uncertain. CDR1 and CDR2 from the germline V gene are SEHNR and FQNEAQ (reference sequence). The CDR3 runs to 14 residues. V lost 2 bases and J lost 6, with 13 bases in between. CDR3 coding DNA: TGTGCCAGCAGCTTAAACGCGGGTGGCGCTGAAGCTTTCTTT. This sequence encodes CASSLNAGGAEAFF. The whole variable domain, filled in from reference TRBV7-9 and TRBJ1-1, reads DTGVSQNPRHKITKRGQNVTFRCDPISEHNRLYWYRQTLGQGPEFLTYFQNEAQLEKSRLLSDRFSAERPKGSFSTLEIQRTEQGDSAMYLCASSLNAGGAEAFFGQGTRLTVV.

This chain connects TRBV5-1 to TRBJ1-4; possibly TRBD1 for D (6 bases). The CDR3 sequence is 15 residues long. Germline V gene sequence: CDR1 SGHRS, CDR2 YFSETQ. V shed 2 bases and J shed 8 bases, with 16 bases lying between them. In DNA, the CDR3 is TGCGCCAGCAGCTTCACAGGGAACGGATACGAAAAACTGTTTTTT. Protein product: CASSFTGNGYEKLFF. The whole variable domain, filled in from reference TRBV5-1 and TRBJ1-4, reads KAGVTQTPRYLIKTRGQQVTLSCSPISGHRSVSWYQQTPGQGLQFLFEYFSETQRNKGNFPGRFSGRQFSNSRSEMNVSTLELGDSALYLCASSFTGNGYEKLFFGSGTQLSVL.

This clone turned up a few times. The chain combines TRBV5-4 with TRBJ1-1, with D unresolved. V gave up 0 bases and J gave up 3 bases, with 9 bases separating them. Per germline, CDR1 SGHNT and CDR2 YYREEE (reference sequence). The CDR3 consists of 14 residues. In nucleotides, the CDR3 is TGTGCCAGCAGCTTGGACCGGAGGGACACTGAAGCTTTCTTT. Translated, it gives CASSLDRRDTEAFF.

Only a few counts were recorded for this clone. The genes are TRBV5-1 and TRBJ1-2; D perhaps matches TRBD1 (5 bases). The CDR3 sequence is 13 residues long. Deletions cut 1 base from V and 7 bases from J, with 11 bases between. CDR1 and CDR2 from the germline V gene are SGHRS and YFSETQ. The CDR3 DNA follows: TGCGCCAGCAGCTTGTCTCCGGGGGGTGGCTACACCTTC. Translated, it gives CASSLSPGGGYTF.

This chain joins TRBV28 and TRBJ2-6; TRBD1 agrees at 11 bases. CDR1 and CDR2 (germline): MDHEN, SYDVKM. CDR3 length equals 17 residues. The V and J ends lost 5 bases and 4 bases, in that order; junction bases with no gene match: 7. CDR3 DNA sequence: TGTGCCAGCAGTCCAGGACAGGGGGCGGTCGGGGCCAACGTCCTGACTTTC. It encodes CASSPGQGAVGANVLTF.

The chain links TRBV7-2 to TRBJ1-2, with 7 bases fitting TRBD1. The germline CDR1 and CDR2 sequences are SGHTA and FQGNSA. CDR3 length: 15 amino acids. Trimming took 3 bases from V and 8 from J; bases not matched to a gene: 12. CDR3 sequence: CASSLRQGTTDGYTF. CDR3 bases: TGTGCCAGCAGCTTGAGACAGGGAACAACGGACGGCTACACCTTC. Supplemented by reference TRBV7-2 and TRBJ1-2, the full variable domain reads GAGVSQSPSNKVTEKGKDVELRCDPISGHTALYWYRQSLGQGLEFLIYFQGNSAPDKSGLPSDRFSAERTGGSVSTLTIQRTQQEDSAVYLCASSLRQGTTDGYTFGSGTRLTVV.

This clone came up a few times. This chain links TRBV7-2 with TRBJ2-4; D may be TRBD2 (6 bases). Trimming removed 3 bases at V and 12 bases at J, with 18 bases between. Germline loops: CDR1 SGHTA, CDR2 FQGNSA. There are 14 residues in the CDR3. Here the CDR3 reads CASSFGGAKMAQYF. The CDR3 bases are TGTGCCAGCAGCTTTGGAGGGGCTAAAATGGCTCAGTACTTC.

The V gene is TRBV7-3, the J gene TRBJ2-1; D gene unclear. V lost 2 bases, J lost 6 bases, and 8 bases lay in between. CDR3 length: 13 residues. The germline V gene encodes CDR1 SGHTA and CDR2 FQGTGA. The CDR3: CASSLASSNEQFF. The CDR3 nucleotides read TGTGCCAGCAGCTTAGCGTCGAGCAATGAGCAGTTCTTC.

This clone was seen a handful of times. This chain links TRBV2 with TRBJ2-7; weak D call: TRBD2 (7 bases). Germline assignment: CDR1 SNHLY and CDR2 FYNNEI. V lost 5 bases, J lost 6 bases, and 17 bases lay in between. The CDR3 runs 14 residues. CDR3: CASSRQAGRGEQYF. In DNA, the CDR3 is TGTGCCAGCAGTAGACAGGCTGGGAGGGGCGAGCAGTACTTC.

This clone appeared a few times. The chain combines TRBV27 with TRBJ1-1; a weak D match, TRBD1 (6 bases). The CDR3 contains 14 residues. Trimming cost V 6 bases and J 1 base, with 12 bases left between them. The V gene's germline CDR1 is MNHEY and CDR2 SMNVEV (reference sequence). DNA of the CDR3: TGTGCCAGCAGGCTGATACAGGGGAACACTGAAGCTTTCTTT. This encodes CASRLIQGNTEAFF.

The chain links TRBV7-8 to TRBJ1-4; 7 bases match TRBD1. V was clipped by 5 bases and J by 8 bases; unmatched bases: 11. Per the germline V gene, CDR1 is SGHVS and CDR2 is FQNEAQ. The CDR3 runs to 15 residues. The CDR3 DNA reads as TGTGCCAGCAGCCCGGACAGGCCGATCAGAGAAAAACTGTTTTTT. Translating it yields CASSPDRPIREKLFF.

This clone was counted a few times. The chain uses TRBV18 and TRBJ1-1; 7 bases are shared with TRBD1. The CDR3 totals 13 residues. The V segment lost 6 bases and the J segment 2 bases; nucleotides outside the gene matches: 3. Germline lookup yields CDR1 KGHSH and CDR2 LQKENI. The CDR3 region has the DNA TGTGCCAGCTCCCGGGACAGAAACACTGAAGCTTTCTTT. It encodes CASSRDRNTEAFF.

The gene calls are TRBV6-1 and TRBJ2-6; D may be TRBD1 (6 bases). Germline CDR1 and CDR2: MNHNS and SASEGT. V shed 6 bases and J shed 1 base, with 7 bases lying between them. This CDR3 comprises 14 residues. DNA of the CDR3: TGTGCCAGCAGGGACAGATCTGGGGCCAACGTCCTGACTTTC. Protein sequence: CASRDRSGANVLTF.

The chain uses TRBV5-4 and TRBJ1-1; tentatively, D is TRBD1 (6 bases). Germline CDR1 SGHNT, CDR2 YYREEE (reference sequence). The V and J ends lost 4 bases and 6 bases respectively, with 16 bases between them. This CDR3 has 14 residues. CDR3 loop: CASSPSGGGPEAFF. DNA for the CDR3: TGTGCCAGCAGCCCAAGTGGGGGCGGGCCTGAAGCTTTCTTT. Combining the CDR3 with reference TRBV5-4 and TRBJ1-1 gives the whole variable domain ETGVTQSPTHLIKTRGQQVTLRCSSQSGHNTVSWYQQALGQGPQFIFQYYREEENGRGNFPPRFSGLQFPNYSSELNVNALELDDSALYLCASSPSGGGPEAFFGQGTRLTVV.

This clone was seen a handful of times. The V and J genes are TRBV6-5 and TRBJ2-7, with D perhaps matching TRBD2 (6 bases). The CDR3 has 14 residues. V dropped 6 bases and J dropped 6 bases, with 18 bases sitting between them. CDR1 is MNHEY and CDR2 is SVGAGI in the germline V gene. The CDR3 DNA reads TGTGCCAGCAGAACCTCGGGGGATCGACTCGAGCAGTACTTC. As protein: CASRTSGDRLEQYF.

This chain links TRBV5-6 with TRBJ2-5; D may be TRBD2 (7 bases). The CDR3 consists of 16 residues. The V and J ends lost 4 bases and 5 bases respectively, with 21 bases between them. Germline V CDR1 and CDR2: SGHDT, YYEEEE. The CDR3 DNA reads TGTGCCAGCAGCCCTTGGGGGGGCGGGGGTCAGGAGACCCAGTACTTC. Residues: CASSPWGGGGQETQYF.

The DNA for the CDR3 is TGTGCCAGCAGCAAGACTTGGCCCCAGTCGGGCTACACCTTC. Amino acids: CASSKTWPQSGYTF. The chain is built from TRBV11-2 and TRBJ1-2; unclear D gene. Germline CDR1 reads SGHAT; CDR2 reads FQNNGV. CDR3 length equals 14 residues. V dropped 5 bases and J dropped 8 bases, with 18 bases sitting between them.

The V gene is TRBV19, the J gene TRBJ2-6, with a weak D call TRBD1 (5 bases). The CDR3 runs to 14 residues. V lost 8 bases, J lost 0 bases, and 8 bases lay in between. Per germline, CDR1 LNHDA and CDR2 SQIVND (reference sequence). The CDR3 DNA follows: TGTGCCAGTGGACACCACTCTGGGGCCAACGTCCTGACTTTC. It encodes CASGHHSGANVLTF. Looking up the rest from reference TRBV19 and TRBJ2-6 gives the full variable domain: DGGITQSPKYLFRKEGQNVTLSCEQNLNHDAMYWYRQDPGQGLRLIYYSQIVNDFQKGDIAEGYSVSREKKESFPLTVTSAQKNPTAFYLCASGHHSGANVLTFGAGSRLTVL.